Given below is one TCR beta chain in context. The data are from a study of T cell changes during pregnancy in multiple sclerosis. Produced via immunoSEQ multiplex PCR; TCRdb's table is partial and in-frame only. The sample lists roughly 90,000 clones; 94% were seen once. This CDR3 is 15 amino acids long. The rearrangement uses TRBV12-2 and TRBJ2-7; the table names TRBD2, a call not compared with the DNA. TRBV12-2 is shown as a pseudogene. This TCR was sampled from a female donor with multiple sclerosis, enrolled in a pregnancy study. This specimen was peripheral blood, taken in the third trimester of pregnancy. DNA of the CDR3: TGTGCAAGTCGCGCGCACCCGGGCGGGGTAGACGAGCAGTACTTC. This sequence encodes CASRAHPGGVDEQYF.